Detailed here is one T cell receptor beta chain. Only in-frame clones appear in the TCRdb table, and some are missing; sequencing was by immunoSEQ multiplex PCR. The repertoire consists of some 2,000,000 clones, with over 85% occurring once and the leading ten covering around 1.1%. CD45RO-negative cells were positively selected for CCR7, leaving out terminally differentiated effector memory CD45RA+ cells. Germline V gene sequence: CDR1 SGHAT, CDR2 FQNNGV. Trimming cost V 4 bases and J 5 bases; bases outside gene matches: 6. The CDR3 is 14 amino acids. The data belong to a study of shared clonotypes between healthy human individuals.

This clonotype originated in a young man in good health. The rearrangement joins TRBV11-2 to TRBJ2-3, with TRBD2 matching over 7 bases. Sequenced material: naive CD8+ T cells sorted from blood. The CDR3 DNA is TGTGCCAGCAGCTCGGGGGAGCGGGGAGATACGCAGTATTTT. The encoded protein is CASSSGERGDTQYF. Combining the CDR3 with reference TRBV11-2 and TRBJ2-3 gives the whole variable domain EAGVAQSPRYKIIEKRQSVAFWCNPISGHATLYWYQQILGQGPKLLIQFQNNGVVDDSQLPKDRFSAERLKGVDSTLKIQPAKLEDSAVYLCASSSGERGDTQYFGPGTRLTVL.